A single TCR beta chain is shown here with its context. The data originate from a study of blood T cell repertoires in COVID-19. For the study at large: COVID-19 samples, acute and convalescent, were from the United States, Italy and Spain.

Trimming took 2 bases from V and 6 from J; bases not matched to a gene: 5. Germline V gene lookup returns CDR1 SGHDN and CDR2 FVKESK. This CDR3 region has 15 residues. Seattle's cohort entered during active infection and was followed longitudinally. Original processing methods: It was from reference gene primer amplification that nucleated cell counts were estimated. This table comes from immunoSEQ multiplex PCR, and its TCRdb copy is limited to in-frame clones, with some not included. That table supplies the V and J calls and clone size; D and trimming were determined from the DNA. In the table there are roughly 140,000 clones, around 84% of which are singletons.

The chain couples TRBV14 to TRBJ2-3; TRBD1 agrees at 10 bases. What was sequenced was peripheral blood. The TCR originated in a woman aged 55-70 years with COVID-19, enrolled during active disease. The CDR3 reads CASSQWTGGLDTQYF. In nucleotides, the CDR3 is TGTGCCAGCAGCCAATGGACAGGGGGACTTGATACGCAGTATTTT.